A single sample gave rise to the 24 T cell receptor beta chains below, sequenced in a study of shared clonotypes between healthy human individuals (dated by TCRdb to 2020 to 2021). The method behind the library was the immunoSEQ multiplex PCR assay. Imported from immuneACCESS, the table was reduced by TCRdb to in-frame sequences with V and J called. These copies leave out some clones; in studies compared against another copy, an unresolved V gene accounts for under half, and the cause of the remainder is not known. This sample gives millions of clones in total; more than 85% of them show up just once. The ten top clones hold 0.35% to 0.45% of the sample. Sample: naive CD4+ T cells from PBMCs. The cell subset or site label corresponds to: CD45RA+ positively selected. These receptors all stem from a man aged 18 to 30 in good health. Some clones in this sample may be carry-over from other donors' samples.

The V gene is TRBV9, the J gene TRBJ2-3, with 10 bases aligning to TRBD2. The CDR3 loop spans 18 amino acids. Per the germline V gene, CDR1 is SGDLS and CDR2 is YYNGEE. V lost 4 bases and J lost 6; bases outside the gene matches: 17. The CDR3 protein is CASSSYLVAGGPGDTQYF. DNA for the CDR3: TGTGCCAGCAGCTCCTACCTTGTAGCGGGAGGCCCGGGGGATACGCAGTATTTT.

The CDR3 DNA is TGTGCCAGCAGTCAATCCGCTGGGGCCAACGTCCTGACTTTC. Protein product: CASSQSAGANVLTF. V usage is TRBV28 and J usage is TRBJ2-6; D is undetermined. This CDR3 is built from 14 residues. CDR1 and CDR2 (germline): MDHEN, SYDVKM. With 5 bases removed from V and 2 bases from J, the gap between germline ends came to 7 bases.

This chain uses TRBV4-3 with TRBJ2-4; D gene unclear. V dropped 3 bases and J dropped 5 bases, with 11 bases sitting between them. The CDR3 is made up of 14 amino acids. Germline lookup yields CDR1 LGHNA and CDR2 YSLEER. The CDR3 loop is CASSQVHWENIQYF. Here the CDR3 DNA reads TGCGCCAGCAGCCAGGTGCACTGGGAAAACATTCAGTACTTC.

V is TRBV9 and J is TRBJ2-4, with D possibly matching TRBD2 (5 bases). The CDR3 runs 16 residues. V lost 0 bases and J lost 0, with 10 bases in between. Germline V gives CDR1 SGDLS, CDR2 YYNGEE. CDR3: CASSVGAALAKNIQYF. The CDR3 DNA sequence: TGTGCCAGCAGCGTAGGAGCGGCTCTAGCCAAAAACATTCAGTACTTC.

The V and J genes are TRBV18 and TRBJ1-1; D is perhaps TRBD1 (6 bases). The length of the CDR3 is 13 residues. Germline V gene sequence: CDR1 KGHSH, CDR2 LQKENI. V lost 5 bases to trimming and J lost 4 bases, with 11 bases between them. The CDR3 loop reads CASSEGGPTEAFF. CDR3 in DNA: TGTGCCAGCTCAGAAGGGGGGCCCACTGAAGCTTTCTTT.

CDR3: CASSLFRGPRANTEAFF. As DNA, the CDR3 is TGTGCCAGCAGCTTATTTCGGGGGCCGAGGGCGAACACTGAAGCTTTCTTT. The chain employs TRBV5-8 and TRBJ1-1; D is possibly TRBD1 (6 bases). V was trimmed by 2 bases and J by 1 base, leaving 18 bases between them. Germline CDR1 and CDR2: SGHTS and YDEGEE. The CDR3 is 17 amino acids.

The genes are TRBV28 and TRBJ2-5; no clear D. This CDR3 is built from 14 residues. In germline, CDR1 is MDHEN, CDR2 SYDVKM. Trimming stripped 3 bases from V and 2 bases from J, with 10 bases between. The CDR3 DNA reads TGTGCCAGCAGTTTTGAGCCGAAGCAAGAGACCCAGTACTTC. Translation: CASSFEPKQETQYF.

On this clone itself: The sample has other DNA sequences that encode this CDR3 too. The chain recombines TRBV9 with TRBJ2-3; possible D gene TRBD2, 5 bases. Trimming cost V 6 bases and J 1 base, with 12 bases left between them. CDR3 length: 14 amino acids. Germline V CDR1 and CDR2: SGDLS, YYNGEE. The CDR3 protein is CASTRGRGTDTQYF. As DNA, the CDR3 is TGTGCCAGCACCAGAGGGAGAGGCACAGATACGCAGTATTTT.

The CDR3 loop is CSVGLVNSGNTIYF. In DNA form, the CDR3 reads TGCAGCGTTGGCCTCGTTAACTCTGGAAACACCATATATTTT. The rearrangement links TRBV29-1 to TRBJ1-3; D ambiguous. Per germline, CDR1 SQVTM and CDR2 ANQGSEA. This CDR3 has 14 residues. With 4 bases removed from V and 0 bases from J, the gap between germline ends came to 10 bases.

This chain connects TRBV5-1 to TRBJ2-5, with 9 bases fitting TRBD1. With V trimmed by 4 bases and J by 5 bases, 9 bases remained unmatched. Germline CDR1 reads SGHRS; CDR2 reads YFSETQ. This CDR3 contains 15 residues. CDR3 sequence (DNA): TGCGCCAGCAGCGTCGGGGACAGGGCATGGGAGACCCAGTACTTC. Translating gives CASSVGDRAWETQYF.

This sequence joins TRBV6-1 and TRBJ2-7, with TRBD1 matching over 7 bases. V trimming: 4 bases; J trimming: 2 bases; junction bases outside the gene matches: 2. Germline CDR1 MNHNS, CDR2 SASEGT. This CDR3 comprises 13 residues. The chain's CDR3 is CASSAGTAYEQYF. The DNA of the CDR3 is TGTGCCAGCAGTGCGGGGACAGCCTACGAGCAGTACTTC.

CDR3 in amino acids: CATSRDYGTHPNLTF. The CDR3 DNA reads as TGTGCCACCAGCAGAGATTACGGGACCCACCCTAATCTCACCTTC. V usage is TRBV15 and J usage is TRBJ1-2; tentative D call: TRBD1 (5 bases). The CDR3 runs 15 residues. Germline CDR1 and CDR2: LNHNV and YYDKDF (reference sequence). Trimming pared 0 bases from V and 13 bases from J, leaving 21 bases between.

This chain uses TRBV6-5 with TRBJ1-2, with D perhaps matching TRBD1 (5 bases). V lost 6 bases, J lost 5 bases, and 13 bases lay in between. The CDR3 length is 13 residues. Per the germline V gene, CDR1 is MNHEY and CDR2 is SVGAGI. As DNA, the CDR3 is TGTGCCAGCAGAGCCGACAGCTTTTATGGCTACACCTTC. This codes for CASRADSFYGYTF.

V gene TRBV28 combines with J gene TRBJ2-7, with 10 bases matching TRBD1. There are 15 residues in the CDR3. In germline, CDR1 is MDHEN, CDR2 SYDVKM. V was clipped by 5 bases and J by 3 bases; unmatched bases: 7. CDR3 region: CASSGTGQGYYEQYF. DNA for the CDR3: TGTGCCAGCAGTGGGACGGGACAGGGGTACTACGAGCAGTACTTC. The full variable domain, completed using reference TRBV28 and TRBJ2-7, is DVKVTQSSRYLVKRTGEKVFLECVQDMDHENMFWYRQDPGLGLRLIYFSYDVKMKEKGDIPEGYSVSREKKERFSLILESASTNQTSMYLCASSGTGQGYYEQYFGPGTRLTVT.

The chain joins TRBV2 to TRBJ1-1; D is perhaps TRBD1 (5 bases). This CDR3 comprises 14 residues. Deletions cut 6 bases from V and 0 bases from J, with 11 bases between. Germline values: CDR1 SNHLY, CDR2 FYNNEI. This CDR3 reads CASSKTAMNTEAFF. As DNA, the CDR3 is TGTGCCAGCAGCAAGACAGCAATGAACACTGAAGCTTTCTTT.

This clone was seen only a few times. The chain has TRBV10-3 and TRBJ1-4; 12 bases fit TRBD1. CDR1 and CDR2 from the germline V gene are ENHRY and SYGVKD. V lost 9 bases and J lost 6; bases outside the gene matches: 2. There are 13 residues in the CDR3. CDR3 nucleotides: TGTGCCATAGGGACAGGGGGCGATGAAAAACTGTTTTTT. Translating gives CAIGTGGDEKLFF.

This chain joins TRBV7-6 and TRBJ1-1, with D perhaps TRBD1 (6 bases). Germline CDR1 is SGHVS and CDR2 is FNYEAQ. Trimming shortened V by 1 base and J by 9 bases, and 12 bases separated the two germline ends. The CDR3 is made up of 13 amino acids. CDR3 in DNA: TGTGCCAGCAGCTTAGAGGCAGGGGTGAAAGCTTTCTTT. Protein product: CASSLEAGVKAFF.

In DNA form, the CDR3 reads TGCGCCAGCAGTCATCCAGACAGGGAGGACAACAATCAGCCCCAGCATTTT. Protein sequence: CASSHPDREDNNQPQHF. The chain links TRBV23-1 to TRBJ1-5; 7 nucleotides agree with TRBD1. TRBV23-1 is sorted into the ORF group, with uncertain function. V lost 3 bases, J lost 3 bases, and 11 bases stayed unmatched. The CDR3 loop spans 17 amino acids.

The chain is built from TRBV7-3 and TRBJ2-1; TRBD2 agrees at 7 bases. The CDR3 sequence is 15 residues long. Germline trimming cut 2 bases from V and 4 bases from J; bases unmatched to any gene: 5. Per the germline V gene, CDR1 is SGHTA and CDR2 is FQGTGA. The DNA of the CDR3 is TGTGCCAGCAGCTTAGGGAGGGACTGGTACAATGAGCAGTTCTTC. Translated, it gives CASSLGRDWYNEQFF.

This clone occurred once. The J gene is TRBJ2-3, the V gene TRBV28; tentatively, D is TRBD1 or TRBD2 (7 bases each). CDR1 is MDHEN, CDR2 SYDVKM, per germline. The CDR3 has 16 amino acids. Trimming left V 4 bases short and J 5 bases short, with 19 bases between. Here the CDR3 reads CASSSTGVAGLDTQYF. The CDR3 bases are TGTGCCAGCAGTTCTACAGGGGTAGCGGGTCTAGATACGCAGTATTTT.

This chain connects TRBV27 to TRBJ2-7, with a tentative D call TRBD2 (5 bases). Germline assignment: CDR1 MNHEY and CDR2 SMNVEV (reference sequence). The germline V and J ends were trimmed by 5 bases and 3 bases, with 17 bases remaining between them. The CDR3 extends over 15 amino acids. CDR3 in DNA: TGTGCCAGCAGTCTCCAAAACGGGGTCCTCTACGAGCAGTACTTC. It translates to CASSLQNGVLYEQYF.

As DNA, the CDR3 is TGTGCCAGTAACCCGACCAATCAGCCCCAGCATTTT. This gives the protein CASNPTNQPQHF. The J gene is TRBJ1-5, the V gene TRBV19; D gene unclear. Per the germline V gene, CDR1 is LNHDA and CDR2 is SQIVND (reference sequence). The CDR3 totals 12 residues. Deletions cut 7 bases from V and 3 bases from J, with 7 bases between.

CDR3 residues: CAISESQYRVPWSDTQYF. The CDR3 bases are TGTGCCATCAGTGAGTCGCAGTATAGGGTTCCCTGGTCTGATACGCAGTATTTT. The chain uses TRBV10-3 and TRBJ2-3; D is ambiguous. V gave up 0 bases and J gave up 6 bases, with 22 bases separating them. Germline assignment: CDR1 ENHRY and CDR2 SYGVKD. The CDR3 runs to 18 residues.

This clone was observed a single time. This chain uses TRBV5-5 with TRBJ2-7; D gene ambiguous. CDR3 length equals 14 residues. Per germline, CDR1 SGHKS and CDR2 YYEKEE (reference sequence). Between the trimmed V and J ends, which lost 5 bases and 7 bases, there was a span of 19 bases. The CDR3 region has the DNA TGTGCCAGCAGTATCGGGCAGGTGGGCGATGAGCAGTACTTC. Translated, it gives CASSIGQVGDEQYF.